This TCR beta chain was sequenced during a study of CD8+ T cells in alopecia areata. Study-level findings and limits: Higher clonality was seen in lesional scalp than in normal scalp, especially in alopecia totalis/universalis. Normal-skin resident alphabeta T cells also appear among scalp sample sequences.

To note about this clone: What it binds is unknown.

CD25+CD127- cells were obtained by sorting CD4+ cells, for 5 or 6 patients. From alopecia areata patients, lesional scalp punch biopsies and peripheral blood were collected. PBMCs provided sorted CD4+ and CD8+ T cells. Following RNA extraction, reverse transcription yielded cDNA that acted as the sequencing template. Profiling relied on immunoSEQ multiplex PCR, and the TCRdb table lists in-frame clones only, not all of them. Of around 35,000 clones in the sample, roughly 53% were seen once. Germline CDR1 reads ENHRY; CDR2 reads SYGVKD. This CDR3 spans 16 amino acids. V shed 8 bases, J shed 2 bases, and the junction held 9 bases outside the gene matches.

This receptor was identified in a human donor with alopecia areata. Specimen: CD4+ Tregs sorted from blood. The rearrangement links TRBV10-3 to TRBJ2-3, with TRBD2 matching 11 bases. The CDR3 nucleotides read TGTGCCATCTCATTAGCGGGAGGGGAGTTCACAGATACGCAGTATTTT. As protein: CAISLAGGEFTDTQYF.